These 29 T cell receptor beta chains were sequenced from one sample in a study of blood T cell repertoires in COVID-19 (dated by TCRdb to the early 2020s). The method was the immunoSEQ multiplex PCR assay. What TCRdb holds here is the immuneACCESS table cut down to in-frame rearrangements. Part of the clones is not present; checked against another copy, under half of the missing clones reflect an unresolved V gene, and the others are unexplained. For this sample there are 55,000 to 75,000 clones; more than 75% appear just once. Approximately 8% of the sample belongs to the ten largest clones. Sequenced: peripheral blood. All receptors derive from a man over 45 with active COVID-19.

The V call is TRBV9, the J call TRBJ2-1, with D uncertain. V was shortened by 2 bases and J by 10 bases, with 16 bases between the two germline ends. The germline CDR1 and CDR2 sequences are SGDLS and YYNGEE. CDR3 length equals 14 residues. This CDR3 is CASSVIPLSGEQFF. As DNA, the CDR3 is TGTGCCAGCAGCGTGATACCTCTCTCTGGCGAGCAGTTCTTC.

The chain recombines TRBV7-6 with TRBJ1-6, with TRBD1 matching over 10 bases. V was pared by 1 base and J by 9 bases, with 9 bases of the junction left unmatched. The V gene's germline CDR1 is SGHVS and CDR2 FNYEAQ. This CDR3 region has 17 residues. In DNA form, the CDR3 reads TGTGCCAGCAGCTTAGAGGGACAGGGGCGACTTCTTTCACCCCTCCACTTT. Its protein product is CASSLEGQGRLLSPLHF. Filled out from reference TRBV7-6 and TRBJ1-6, the complete variable domain reads GAGVSQSPRYKVTKRGQDVALRCDPISGHVSLYWYRQALGQGPEFLTYFNYEAQQDKSGLPNDRFSAERPEGSISTLTIQRTEQRDSAMYRCASSLEGQGRLLSPLHFGNGTRLTVT.

CDR3 sequence: CAWSRRGGLSTDTQYF. CDR3 in DNA: TGTGCCTGGAGCCGTAGGGGGGGCCTTAGCACAGATACGCAGTATTTT. The chain carries TRBV30 and TRBJ2-3; TRBD2 is a possible D gene (7 bases). The CDR3 is 16 amino acids. The germline V gene has CDR1 GTSNPN and CDR2 SVGIG (reference sequence). Trimming pared 3 bases from V and 0 bases from J, leaving 16 bases between.

The V gene is TRBV14, the J gene TRBJ2-7; 7 nucleotides align to TRBD1. This CDR3 spans 15 amino acids. Germline CDR1 and CDR2: SGHDN and FVKESK. J gave up 2 bases and V 1 base, and 5 bases lay outside the gene matches. This CDR3 is CASSQGDSLTYEQYF. CDR3 in DNA: TGTGCCAGCAGCCAAGGGGACAGTTTGACCTACGAGCAGTACTTC.

The count of this clone is one. The chain couples TRBV19 to TRBJ1-5, with 9 positions matching TRBD1. The junction had 10 bases not matched to a gene; V was cut back by 7 bases and J by 3 bases. Germline V gene lookup returns CDR1 LNHDA and CDR2 SQIVND (reference sequence). The CDR3 is 16 residues long. The CDR3 bases are TGTGCCAGTACCGTTAGGACAGGGGCTACCAATCAGCCCCAGCATTTT. Its translation is CASTVRTGATNQPQHF.

The chain links TRBV24-1 to TRBJ2-5; 10 bases are a match to TRBD1. Losses at the gene ends were 7 bases for V and 4 bases for J; bases not matched to a gene: 5. The V gene's germline CDR1 is KGHDR and CDR2 SFDVKD. There are 14 residues in the CDR3. The CDR3 nucleotides read TGTGCCACCAGCAGGACAGGGGGTAGAGAGACCCAGTACTTC. This translates into CATSRTGGRETQYF.

The chain combines TRBV18 with TRBJ2-7, with D possibly being TRBD2 (6 bases). Trimming cost V 2 bases and J 0 bases, with 8 bases left between them. This CDR3 has 14 residues. Germline CDR1 and CDR2: KGHSH and LQKENI. The CDR3 is CASSPTGSSYEQYF. The CDR3 DNA follows: TGTGCCAGCTCACCAACCGGGAGCTCCTACGAGCAGTACTTC.

This clone was counted only a few times. The chain couples TRBV19 to TRBJ1-6; a weak D match, TRBD1 (5 bases). There are 14 residues in the CDR3. V lost 7 bases and J 7 bases, leaving 14 bases between the germline ends. Looked up from germline, CDR1 is LNHDA and CDR2 is SQIVND (reference sequence). CDR3 DNA sequence: TGTGCCAGTAACCCCGGACAAGGAAATTCACCCCTCCACTTT. It is translated as CASNPGQGNSPLHF.

The J gene is TRBJ2-3, the V gene TRBV5-4; 14 bases map to TRBD2. This CDR3 spans 17 amino acids. Germline V gene lookup returns CDR1 SGHNT and CDR2 YYREEE (reference sequence). V was clipped by 4 bases and J by 1 base; unmatched bases: 5. CDR3 DNA sequence: TGTGCCAGCAGCCTAGGACTAGCGGGAGGTCGCACAGATACGCAGTATTTT. It specifies CASSLGLAGGRTDTQYF. Together with reference TRBV5-4 and TRBJ2-3, the CDR3 gives the full variable domain: ETGVTQSPTHLIKTRGQQVTLRCSSQSGHNTVSWYQQALGQGPQFIFQYYREEENGRGNFPPRFSGLQFPNYSSELNVNALELDDSALYLCASSLGLAGGRTDTQYFGPGTRLTVL.

A single count supports this clone. The chain employs TRBV4-3 and TRBJ2-6; D not resolved. CDR1 is LGHNA and CDR2 is YSLEER in the germline V gene. The CDR3 totals 16 residues. V gave up 4 bases and J gave up 0 bases, with 10 bases separating them. In DNA, the CDR3 is TGCGCCAGCAGCCTGACGACGGGCTCTGGGGCCAACGTCCTGACTTTC. Translated: CASSLTTGSGANVLTF.

The chain recombines TRBV5-1 with TRBJ1-1, with D unresolved. CDR1 and CDR2 from the germline V gene are SGHRS and YFSETQ. This CDR3 has 14 residues. The V and J ends lost 0 bases and 1 base respectively, with 7 bases between them. CDR3: CASSLGTRNTEAFF. In DNA form, the CDR3 reads TGCGCCAGCAGCTTGGGTACAAGGAACACTGAAGCTTTCTTT.

The genes are TRBV5-4 and TRBJ2-1; maybe TRBD2 (6 bases). The germline V and J ends were trimmed by 2 bases and 10 bases, with 31 bases remaining between them. The CDR3 consists of 19 residues. Germline assignment: CDR1 SGHNT and CDR2 YYREEE (reference sequence). The CDR3 bases are TGTGCCAGCAGCTTAGGAGGGGTCCTGCAATACGCTGTATTCGTCGAGCAGTTCTTC. It codes for CASSLGGVLQYAVFVEQFF.

The V call is TRBV19, the J call TRBJ1-5; D is perhaps TRBD1 (5 bases). Trimming pared 3 bases from V and 6 bases from J, leaving 15 bases between. The CDR3 is 15 amino acids. The germline gives CDR1 LNHDA, CDR2 SQIVND (reference sequence). The DNA of the CDR3 is TGTGCCAGTAGTATCATCTTGGTGGGGCCTCAGCCCCAGCATTTT. Residues: CASSIILVGPQPQHF.

This clone has just one count. This chain connects TRBV27 to TRBJ1-5, with 8 bases identical to TRBD1. This CDR3 has 15 amino acids. J gave up 4 bases and V 6 bases, and 8 bases lay outside the gene matches. Germline assignment: CDR1 MNHEY and CDR2 SMNVEV (reference sequence). CDR3 sequence reads: CASSPVTGANQPQHF. The CDR3 DNA follows: TGTGCCAGCAGCCCCGTGACAGGGGCAAATCAGCCCCAGCATTTT.

This clone occurred once. The CDR3 sequence: CASRSGTGYRQPQHF. CDR3 nucleotide sequence: TGTGCCAGCAGATCCGGGACAGGGTATCGGCAGCCCCAGCATTTT. The chain employs TRBV6-5 and TRBJ1-5; 9 bases line up with TRBD1. V gave up 6 bases and J gave up 7 bases; unmatched junction bases: 10. CDR1 is MNHEY and CDR2 is SVGAGI in the germline V gene. The CDR3 is made up of 15 amino acids.

V usage is TRBV3-1 (or the pseudogene TRBV3-2) and J usage is TRBJ1-1; D unclear. Germline CDR1 reads LGHDT; CDR2 reads YNNKEL (reference sequence). Deletions cut 4 bases from V and 6 bases from J, with 15 bases between. The CDR3 runs to 14 residues. This chain's CDR3 is CASSLGLPGPEAFF. The CDR3 nucleotides are TGTGCCAGCAGCCTCGGACTCCCCGGGCCTGAAGCTTTCTTT.

V gene TRBV7-2 combines with J gene TRBJ2-5, with D possibly being TRBD2 (7 bases). In germline, CDR1 is SGHTA, CDR2 FQGNSA. This CDR3 spans 15 amino acids. V shed 2 bases and J shed 4 bases, with 14 bases lying between them. The CDR3 protein is CASSLSRGGAETQYF. In DNA, the CDR3 is TGTGCCAGCAGCTTATCAAGGGGGGGGGCAGAGACCCAGTACTTC.

V is TRBV15 and J is TRBJ1-2, with 8 bases aligning to TRBD1. The CDR3 sequence is 14 residues long. V shed 5 bases, J shed 2 bases, and the junction held 4 bases outside the gene matches. Germline CDR1 LNHNV, CDR2 YYDKDF (reference sequence). The DNA of the CDR3 is TGTGCCACCAGCGACCGGGACAGGAACTATGGCTACACCTTC. Translation gives CATSDRDRNYGYTF.

This chain links TRBV6-1 with TRBJ2-3; possible D gene TRBD1, 5 bases. The CDR3 contains 15 residues. Trimming pared 0 bases from V and 0 bases from J, leaving 7 bases between. Germline CDR1 and CDR2: MNHNS and SASEGT. Here the CDR3 reads CASSEATVSTDTQYF. CDR3 sequence (DNA): TGTGCCAGCAGTGAAGCGACAGTTAGCACAGATACGCAGTATTTT.

The rearrangement joins TRBV11-2 to TRBJ1-5, with D possibly being TRBD1 (6 bases). With 3 bases removed from V and 1 base from J, the gap between germline ends came to 13 bases. Germline V CDR1 and CDR2: SGHAT, FQNNGV. The CDR3 is made up of 16 amino acids. CDR3 nucleotides: TGTGCCAGCAGCTTGGGGAGAGGGGGAAGCAATCAGCCCCAGCATTTT. Its protein is CASSLGRGGSNQPQHF. Filled out from reference TRBV11-2 and TRBJ1-5, the complete variable domain reads EAGVAQSPRYKIIEKRQSVAFWCNPISGHATLYWYQQILGQGPKLLIQFQNNGVVDDSQLPKDRFSAERLKGVDSTLKIQPAKLEDSAVYLCASSLGRGGSNQPQHFGDGTRLSIL.

V gene TRBV6-2 or TRBV6-3 combines with J gene TRBJ2-1; tentative D call: TRBD1 (5 bases). V dropped 1 base and J dropped 5 bases, with 21 bases sitting between them. Looked up from germline, CDR1 is MNHEY and CDR2 is SVGEGT. This CDR3 comprises 18 residues. The CDR3 sequence: CASSYWLAGRQRDNEQFF. For the CDR3, the DNA is TGTGCCAGCAGTTACTGGCTGGCAGGGCGGCAACGAGACAATGAGCAGTTCTTC.

This clone came up once. The V gene is TRBV9, the J gene TRBJ1-6; D is unclear. V was shortened by 5 bases and J by 11 bases, with 11 bases between the two germline ends. CDR1 is SGDLS and CDR2 is YYNGEE in the germline V gene. The CDR3 has 12 amino acids. The CDR3 loop reads CASSEGVPPLHF. The CDR3 nucleotides are TGTGCCAGCAGTGAGGGTGTGCCACCCCTCCACTTT. The full variable domain, rest sourced from reference TRBV9 and TRBJ1-6, is DSGVTQTPKHLITATGQRVTLRCSPRSGDLSVYWYQQSLDQGLQFLIQYYNGEERAKGNILERFSAQQFPDLHSELNLSSLELGDSALYFCASSEGVPPLHFGNGTRLTVT.

This sequence joins TRBV9 and TRBJ1-6; no definite D call. This CDR3 contains 15 residues. The germline V gene has CDR1 SGDLS and CDR2 YYNGEE. Trimming pared 0 bases from V and 4 bases from J, leaving 8 bases between. The CDR3: CASSVAEGYNSPLHF. The CDR3 DNA reads TGTGCCAGCAGCGTAGCTGAGGGTTATAATTCACCCCTCCACTTT.

This clone showed up just a few times. The genes are TRBV18 and TRBJ2-3; no definite D call. The V end lost 6 bases, the J end lost 4 bases, and 11 bases lay between the germline ends. The CDR3 spans 13 residues. The V gene's germline CDR1 is KGHSH and CDR2 LQKENI. CDR3 coding DNA: TGTGCCAGCTCGCGGTCCATGGCAGATACGCAGTATTTT. It encodes CASSRSMADTQYF.

The gene calls are TRBV5-4 and TRBJ1-1; the match to TRBD1 covers 9 bases. V trimming: 4 bases; J trimming: 5 bases; junction bases outside the gene matches: 9. CDR1 and CDR2 from the germline V gene are SGHNT and YYREEE (reference sequence). The CDR3 consists of 15 residues. This CDR3 is CASSLGGTGRTEAFF. CDR3 DNA sequence: TGTGCCAGCAGCCTCGGGGGGACAGGGAGGACTGAAGCTTTCTTT.

The chain joins TRBV7-9 to TRBJ2-5, with D possibly being TRBD1 (5 bases). Trimming shortened V by 0 bases and J by 0 bases, and 14 bases separated the two germline ends. Germline V CDR1 and CDR2: SEHNR, FQNEAQ (reference sequence). This CDR3 spans 17 amino acids. CDR3 amino acids: CASSLAGQGAYQETQYF. In DNA, the CDR3 is TGTGCCAGCAGCTTAGCTGGGCAGGGCGCCTACCAAGAGACCCAGTACTTC.

The V gene is TRBV19, the J gene TRBJ1-5; D is uncertain. The CDR3 length is 14 residues. The V gene lost 3 bases and the J gene lost 9 bases, with 15 bases spanning the gap. The germline gives CDR1 LNHDA, CDR2 SQIVND (reference sequence). The CDR3: CASSMLAGGRPQHF. DNA of the CDR3: TGTGCCAGTAGTATGTTGGCAGGCGGGCGGCCCCAGCATTTT.

The V gene is TRBV11-3, the J gene TRBJ2-1, with 9 bases fitting TRBD1. The CDR3 covers 16 residues. CDR1 is SGHNT, CDR2 YENEEA, per germline. Trimming removed 5 bases from V and 7 bases from J; junction bases left unmatched: 12. This CDR3 reads CASSRGTGLDRNEQFF. CDR3 nucleotide sequence: TGTGCCAGCAGCCGTGGGACAGGGCTGGATAGGAATGAGCAGTTCTTC.

CDR3 in amino acids: CASSLGDRGLRNEKLFF. CDR3 nucleotide sequence: TGTGCCAGCAGCTTGGGGGACAGGGGGCTGAGGAATGAAAAACTGTTTTTT. The V gene is TRBV5-6, the J gene TRBJ1-4, with TRBD1 identical over 12 bases. Germline V gene sequence: CDR1 SGHDT, CDR2 YYEEEE. V shed 0 bases, J shed 5 bases, and the junction held 5 bases outside the gene matches. This CDR3 is built from 17 residues.